One T cell receptor (beta chain) is described in this entry. The missing CDR3 end, 3 residues past where the read stops, is filled in from the germline J gene. Trimming removed 6 bases from V and 3 bases from J; junction bases left unmatched: 6. CDR1 and CDR2 (germline): ENHRY, SYGVKD. CDR3 size: 14 residues. The sample comes from a study of T cells in women clearing cervical HPV infection. Clones were read by immunoSEQ multiplex PCR, and TCRdb kept only the in-frame ones, dropping some. Its table lists around 31,000 clones. Cervical HPV DNA detected by MY09/MY11 PCR, typed by dot-blot. The sequence derives from a woman between 18 and 70 years old with a cervical HPV16 infection that either progressed to CIN3+ or cleared (not recorded which). The chain combines TRBV10-3 with TRBJ2-3; TRBD1 matches at 7 bases. Material for sequencing was blood buffy coat. CDR3 loop: CAIRPRTGTDTQYF. CDR3 DNA (partial): TGTGCCATCAGGCCCCGGACAGGAACAGATACG.